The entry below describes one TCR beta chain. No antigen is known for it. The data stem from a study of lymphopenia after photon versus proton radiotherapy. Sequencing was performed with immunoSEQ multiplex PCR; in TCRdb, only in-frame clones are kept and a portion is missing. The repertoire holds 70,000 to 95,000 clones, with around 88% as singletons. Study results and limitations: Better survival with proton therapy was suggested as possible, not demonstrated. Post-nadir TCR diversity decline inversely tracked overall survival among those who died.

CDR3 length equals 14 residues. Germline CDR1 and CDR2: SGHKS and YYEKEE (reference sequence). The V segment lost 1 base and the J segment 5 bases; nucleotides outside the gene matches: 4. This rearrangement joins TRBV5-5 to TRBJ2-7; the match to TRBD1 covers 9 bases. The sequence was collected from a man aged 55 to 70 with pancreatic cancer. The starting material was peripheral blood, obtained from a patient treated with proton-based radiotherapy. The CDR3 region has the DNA TGTGCCAGCAGCTTGCCTGGACAGGGGAACGAGCAGTACTTC. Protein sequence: CASSLPGQGNEQYF. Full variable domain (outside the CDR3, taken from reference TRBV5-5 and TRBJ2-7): DAGVTQSPTHLIKTRGQQVTLRCSPISGHKSVSWYQQVLGQGPQFIFQYYEKEERGRGNFPDRFSARQFPNYSSELNVNALLLGDSALYLCASSLPGQGNEQYFGPGTRLTVT.